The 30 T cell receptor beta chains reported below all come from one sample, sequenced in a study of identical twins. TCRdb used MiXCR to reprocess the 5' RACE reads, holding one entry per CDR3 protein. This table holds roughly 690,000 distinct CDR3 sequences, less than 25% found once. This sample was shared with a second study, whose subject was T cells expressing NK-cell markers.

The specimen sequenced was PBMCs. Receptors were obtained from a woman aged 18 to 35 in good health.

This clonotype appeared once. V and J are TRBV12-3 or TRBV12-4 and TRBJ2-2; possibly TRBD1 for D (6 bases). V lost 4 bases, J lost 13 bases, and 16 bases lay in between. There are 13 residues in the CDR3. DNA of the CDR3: TGTGCCAGCAGTTACCGAGGGGGTGGAGGGCTGTTTTTT. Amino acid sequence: CASSYRGGGGLFF.

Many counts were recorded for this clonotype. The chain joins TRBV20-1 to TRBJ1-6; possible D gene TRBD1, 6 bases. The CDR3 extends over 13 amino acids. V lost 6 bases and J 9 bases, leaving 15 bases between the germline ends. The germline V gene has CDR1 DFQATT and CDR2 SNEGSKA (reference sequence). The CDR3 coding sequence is TGCAGTGCAAAAGGGGGTTACGGTTCACCCCTCCACTTT. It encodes CSAKGGYGSPLHF.

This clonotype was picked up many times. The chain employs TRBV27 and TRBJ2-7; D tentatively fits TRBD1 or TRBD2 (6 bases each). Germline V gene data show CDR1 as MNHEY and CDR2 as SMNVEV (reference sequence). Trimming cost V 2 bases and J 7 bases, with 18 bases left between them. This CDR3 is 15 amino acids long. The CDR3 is CASSLVGAGAGEQYF. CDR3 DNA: TGTGCCAGCAGTTTAGTCGGTGCAGGGGCGGGGGAGCAGTACTTC.

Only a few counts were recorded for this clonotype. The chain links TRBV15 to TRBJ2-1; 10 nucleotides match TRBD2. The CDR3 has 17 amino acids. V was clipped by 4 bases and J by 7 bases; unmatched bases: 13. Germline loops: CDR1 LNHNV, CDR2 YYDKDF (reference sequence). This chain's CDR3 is CATSNWEAGGPENEQFF. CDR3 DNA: TGTGCCACCAGCAATTGGGAAGCGGGAGGGCCGGAGAATGAGCAGTTCTTC. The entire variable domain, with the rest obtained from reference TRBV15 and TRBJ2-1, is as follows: DAMVIQNPRYQVTQFGKPVTLSCSQTLNHNVMYWYQQKSSQAPKLLFHYYDKDFNNEADTPDNFQSRRPNTSFCFLDIRSPGLGDTAMYLCATSNWEAGGPENEQFFGPGTRLTVL.

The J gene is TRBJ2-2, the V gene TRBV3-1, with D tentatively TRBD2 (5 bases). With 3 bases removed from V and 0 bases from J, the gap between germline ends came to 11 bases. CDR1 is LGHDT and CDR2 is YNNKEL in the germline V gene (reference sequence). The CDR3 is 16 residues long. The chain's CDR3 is CASSHWGESNTGELFF. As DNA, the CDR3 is TGTGCCAGCAGCCACTGGGGAGAGTCGAACACCGGGGAGCTGTTTTTT. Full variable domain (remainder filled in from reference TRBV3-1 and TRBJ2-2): DTAVSQTPKYLVTQMGNDKSIKCEQNLGHDTMYWYKQDSKKFLKIMFSYNNKELIINETVPNRFSPKSPDKAHLNLHINSLELGDSAVYFCASSHWGESNTGELFFGEGSRLTVL.

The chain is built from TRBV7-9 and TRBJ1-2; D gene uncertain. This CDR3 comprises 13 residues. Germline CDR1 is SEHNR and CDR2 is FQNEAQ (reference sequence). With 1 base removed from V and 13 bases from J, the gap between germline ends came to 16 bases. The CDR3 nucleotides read TGTGCCAGCAGCTTAGGCGGTTCTATTCGTGGCACCTTC. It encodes CASSLGGSIRGTF.

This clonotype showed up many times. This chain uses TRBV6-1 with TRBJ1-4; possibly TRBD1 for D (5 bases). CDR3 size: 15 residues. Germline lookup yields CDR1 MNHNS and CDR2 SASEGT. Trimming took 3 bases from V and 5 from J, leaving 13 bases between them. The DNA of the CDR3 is TGTGCCAGCAGTGACCCGGGACGCCGAAATGAAAAACTGTTTTTT. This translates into CASSDPGRRNEKLFF.

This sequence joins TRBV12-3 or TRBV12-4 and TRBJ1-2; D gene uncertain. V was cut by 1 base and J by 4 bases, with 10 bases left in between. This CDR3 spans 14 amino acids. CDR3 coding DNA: TGTGCCAGCAGTTTAGAACGGAAACCCTATGGCTACACCTTC. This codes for CASSLERKPYGYTF.

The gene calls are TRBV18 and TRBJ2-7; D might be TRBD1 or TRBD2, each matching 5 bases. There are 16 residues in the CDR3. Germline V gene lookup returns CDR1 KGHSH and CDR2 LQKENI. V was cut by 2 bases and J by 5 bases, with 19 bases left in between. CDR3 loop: CASSPVILGVSHEQYF. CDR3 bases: TGTGCCAGCTCACCAGTAATCTTGGGGGTTTCCCACGAGCAGTACTTC.

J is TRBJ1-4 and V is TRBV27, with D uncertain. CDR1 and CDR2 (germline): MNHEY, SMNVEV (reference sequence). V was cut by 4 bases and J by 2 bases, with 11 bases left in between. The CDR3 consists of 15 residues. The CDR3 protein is CASSSFRGTNEKLFF. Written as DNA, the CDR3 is TGTGCCAGCAGTTCGTTCCGTGGGACTAATGAAAAACTGTTTTTT.

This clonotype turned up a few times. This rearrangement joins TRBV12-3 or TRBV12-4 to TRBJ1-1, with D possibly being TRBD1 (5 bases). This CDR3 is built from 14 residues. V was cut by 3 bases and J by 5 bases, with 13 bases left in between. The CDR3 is CASSFGGGVTEAFF. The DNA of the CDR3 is TGTGCCAGCAGTTTCGGGGGAGGGGTGACTGAAGCTTTCTTT.

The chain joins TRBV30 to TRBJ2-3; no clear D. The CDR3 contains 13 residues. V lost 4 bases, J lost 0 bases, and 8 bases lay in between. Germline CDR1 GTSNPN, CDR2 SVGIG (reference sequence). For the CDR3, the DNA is TGTGCCTGGACCGTCCCGAGCACAGATACGCAGTATTTT. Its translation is CAWTVPSTDTQYF. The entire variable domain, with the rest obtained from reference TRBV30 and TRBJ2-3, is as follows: SQTIHQWPATLVQPVGSPLSLECTVEGTSNPNLYWYRQAAGRGLQLLFYSVGIGQISSEVPQNLSASRPQDRQFILSSKKLLLSDSGFYLCAWTVPSTDTQYFGPGTRLTVL.

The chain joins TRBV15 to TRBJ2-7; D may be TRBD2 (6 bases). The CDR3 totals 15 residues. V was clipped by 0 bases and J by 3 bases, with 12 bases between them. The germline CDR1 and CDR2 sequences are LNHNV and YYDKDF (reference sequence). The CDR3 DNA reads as TGTGCCACCAGCAGAGATATCACTAGCCTCTACGAGCAGTACTTC. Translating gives CATSRDITSLYEQYF.

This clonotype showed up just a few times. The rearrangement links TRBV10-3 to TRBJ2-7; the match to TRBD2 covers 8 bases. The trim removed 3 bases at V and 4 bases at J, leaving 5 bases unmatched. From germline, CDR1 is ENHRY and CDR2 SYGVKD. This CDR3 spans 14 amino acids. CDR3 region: CAISDERERYEQYF. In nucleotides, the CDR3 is TGTGCCATCAGTGATGAGCGGGAGCGGTACGAGCAGTACTTC.

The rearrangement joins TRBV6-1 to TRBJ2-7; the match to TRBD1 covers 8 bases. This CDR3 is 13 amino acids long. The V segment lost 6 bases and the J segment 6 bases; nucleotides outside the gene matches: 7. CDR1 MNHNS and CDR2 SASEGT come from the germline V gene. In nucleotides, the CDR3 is TGTGCCAGCAGAGGACAGGGTTGGCGCGAGCAGTACTTC. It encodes CASRGQGWREQYF.

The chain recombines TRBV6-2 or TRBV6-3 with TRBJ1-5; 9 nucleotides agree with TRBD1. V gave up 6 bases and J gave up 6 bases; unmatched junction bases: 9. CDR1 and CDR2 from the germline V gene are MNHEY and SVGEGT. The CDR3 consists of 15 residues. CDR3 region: CASSRPGTGFQPQHF. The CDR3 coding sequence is TGTGCCAGCAGCCGTCCCGGGACAGGGTTTCAGCCCCAGCATTTT.

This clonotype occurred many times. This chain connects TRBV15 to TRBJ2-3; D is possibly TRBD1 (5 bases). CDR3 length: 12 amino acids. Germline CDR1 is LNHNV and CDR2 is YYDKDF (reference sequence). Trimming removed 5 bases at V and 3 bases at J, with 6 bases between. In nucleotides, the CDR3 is TGTGCCACCAGCGGGGCAACAGATACGCAGTATTTT. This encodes CATSGATDTQYF.

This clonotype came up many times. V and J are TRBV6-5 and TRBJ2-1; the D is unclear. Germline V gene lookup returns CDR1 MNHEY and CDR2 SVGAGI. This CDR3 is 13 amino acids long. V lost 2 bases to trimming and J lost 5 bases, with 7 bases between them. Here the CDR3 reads CASSYGPDNEQFF. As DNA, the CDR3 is TGTGCCAGCAGTTACGGGCCCGACAATGAGCAGTTCTTC.

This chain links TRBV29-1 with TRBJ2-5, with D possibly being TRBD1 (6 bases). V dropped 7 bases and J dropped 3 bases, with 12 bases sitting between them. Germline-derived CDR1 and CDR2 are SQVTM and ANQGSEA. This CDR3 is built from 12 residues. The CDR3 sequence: CSARSGEETQYF. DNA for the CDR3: TGCAGCGCCCGTTCAGGGGAAGAGACCCAGTACTTC.

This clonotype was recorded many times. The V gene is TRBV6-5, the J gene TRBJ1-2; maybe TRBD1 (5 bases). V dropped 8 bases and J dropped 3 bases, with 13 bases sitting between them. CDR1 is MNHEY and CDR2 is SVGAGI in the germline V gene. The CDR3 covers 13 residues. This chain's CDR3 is CASFTWGDYGYTF. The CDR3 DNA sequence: TGTGCCAGCTTTACTTGGGGGGACTATGGCTACACCTTC.

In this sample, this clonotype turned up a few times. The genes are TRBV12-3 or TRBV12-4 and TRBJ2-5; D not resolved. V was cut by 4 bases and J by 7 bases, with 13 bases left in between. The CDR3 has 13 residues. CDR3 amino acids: CASSYSSSGTQYF. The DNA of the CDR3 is TGTGCCAGCAGTTACTCGTCTTCGGGGACCCAGTACTTC.

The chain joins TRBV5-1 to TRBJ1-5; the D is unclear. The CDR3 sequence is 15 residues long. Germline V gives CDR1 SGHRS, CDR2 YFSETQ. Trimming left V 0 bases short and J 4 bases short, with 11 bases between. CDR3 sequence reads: CASSLVQTRNQPQHF. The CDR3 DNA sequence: TGCGCCAGCAGCTTGGTACAGACGAGGAATCAGCCCCAGCATTTT.

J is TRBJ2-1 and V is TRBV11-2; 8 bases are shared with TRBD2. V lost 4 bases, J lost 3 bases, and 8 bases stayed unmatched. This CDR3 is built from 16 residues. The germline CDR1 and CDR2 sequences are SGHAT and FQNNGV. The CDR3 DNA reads TGTGCCAGCAGCTCTCAGCGGGAGAGTAACTACAATGAGCAGTTCTTC. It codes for CASSSQRESNYNEQFF.

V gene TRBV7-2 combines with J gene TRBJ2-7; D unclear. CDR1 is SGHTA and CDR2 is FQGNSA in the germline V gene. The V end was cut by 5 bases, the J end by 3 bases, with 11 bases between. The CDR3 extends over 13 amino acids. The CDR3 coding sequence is TGTGCCAGCAGCCCTGATAACTACTACGAGCAGTACTTC. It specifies CASSPDNYYEQYF.

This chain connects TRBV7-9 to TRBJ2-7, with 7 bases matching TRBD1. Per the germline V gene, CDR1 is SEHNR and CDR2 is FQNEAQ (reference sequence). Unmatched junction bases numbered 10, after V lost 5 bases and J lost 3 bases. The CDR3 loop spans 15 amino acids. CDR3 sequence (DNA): TGTGCCAGCAGCCCTACCTTAACAGGGGACTACGAGCAGTACTTC. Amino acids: CASSPTLTGDYEQYF.

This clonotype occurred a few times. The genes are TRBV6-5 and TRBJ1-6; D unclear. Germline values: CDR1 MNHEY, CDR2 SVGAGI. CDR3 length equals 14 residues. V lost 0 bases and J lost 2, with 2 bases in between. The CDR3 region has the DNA TGTGCCAGCAGTTACTCAGCCTATAATTCACCCCTCCACTTT. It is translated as CASSYSAYNSPLHF.

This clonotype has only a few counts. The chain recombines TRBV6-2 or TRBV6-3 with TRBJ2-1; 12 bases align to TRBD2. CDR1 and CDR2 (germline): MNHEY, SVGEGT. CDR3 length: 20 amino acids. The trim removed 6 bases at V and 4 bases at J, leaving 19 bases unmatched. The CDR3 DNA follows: TGTGCCAGCAGCCGTCCAACTAGCGGGAGGCCCCAGGGGATTTACAATGAGCAGTTCTTC. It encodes CASSRPTSGRPQGIYNEQFF.

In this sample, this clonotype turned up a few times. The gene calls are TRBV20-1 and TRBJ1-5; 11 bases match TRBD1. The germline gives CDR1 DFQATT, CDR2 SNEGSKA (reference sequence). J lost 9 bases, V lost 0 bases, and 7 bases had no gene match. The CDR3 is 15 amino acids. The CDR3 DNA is TGCAGTGCTAGAGACCCGGACAGGGGGCAGGGGCCCCAGCATTTT. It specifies CSARDPDRGQGPQHF.

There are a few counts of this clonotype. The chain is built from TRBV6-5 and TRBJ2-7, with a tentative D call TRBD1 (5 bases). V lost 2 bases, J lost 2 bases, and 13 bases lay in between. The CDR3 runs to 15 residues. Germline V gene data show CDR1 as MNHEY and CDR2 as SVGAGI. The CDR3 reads CASSYGGQGAYEQYF. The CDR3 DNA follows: TGTGCCAGCAGTTACGGCGGACAAGGGGCCTACGAGCAGTACTTC.

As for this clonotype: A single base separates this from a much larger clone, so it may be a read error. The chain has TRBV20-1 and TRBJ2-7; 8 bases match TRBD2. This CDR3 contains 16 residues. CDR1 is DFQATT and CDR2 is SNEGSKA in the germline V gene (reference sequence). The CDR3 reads CCARDFRGGHSYEQYF. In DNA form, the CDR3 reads TGCTGTGCTAGAGATTTTCGGGGGGGTCACTCCTACGAGCAGTACTTC.